This T cell receptor beta chain was retrieved from a study of OX40 agonist ivuxolimab in advanced cancers. For the study at large: At 82.7% male, the cohort had a mean age of 60 years, ranging from about 20 to 90. Prior anti-PD-1, anti-PD-L1 or anti-CTLA-4 therapy was allowed; approximately 41% had some. Study results and limitations: More expanded clones were found, on average, in CD8+ than in CD4+ T cells.

Regarding this clone: What it binds is unknown.

Collection of blood occurred at baseline, at cycle 4 day 1, and at cycle 7 day 1. TCRdb keeps only in-frame clones here, not all; method: immunoSEQ multiplex PCR. The repertoire includes under 20,000 clones, around 80% of them detected once, and 25% to 35% sits in the top ten. Trimming left V 3 bases short and J 4 bases short, with 10 bases between. Germline CDR1 LNHDA, CDR2 SQIVND (reference sequence). This CDR3 comprises 13 residues. This chain uses TRBV19 with TRBJ2-7; D unresolved. This clonotype was obtained from an adult with an advanced solid tumor such as melanoma, head and neck, liver or kidney cancer. The source was CD4+ or CD8+ T cells sorted from blood, collected in a trial of the OX40 agonist ivuxolimab. CDR3 protein: CASSMNPWYEQYF. Written as DNA, the CDR3 is TGTGCCAGTAGTATGAATCCCTGGTACGAGCAGTACTTC.